These 10 T cell receptor beta chains were all obtained from the same sample, sequenced in a study of blood T cell repertoires in COVID-19. The table came from immunoSEQ multiplex PCR; TCRdb's copy has only in-frame clones and leaves some out. The sample lists around 18,000 clones, around 89% occurring once. The sample taken for sequencing was peripheral blood. The receptors originated from a human donor in a cohort sampled during active COVID-19.

The chain links TRBV29-1 to TRBJ1-1; no firm D call. Germline V gene lookup returns CDR1 SQVTM and CDR2 ANQGSEA. V was cut by 7 bases and J by 8 bases, with 14 bases left in between. The CDR3 spans 11 residues. CDR3 region: CSARLAEEAFF. Written as DNA, the CDR3 is TGCAGCGCCAGGTTGGCAGAAGAAGCTTTCTTT.

The chain recombines TRBV11-2 with TRBJ2-7, with no clear D. Trimming pared 3 bases from V and 4 bases from J, leaving 25 bases between. Germline CDR1 is SGHAT and CDR2 is FQNNGV. CDR3 size: 18 residues. CDR3 coding DNA: TGTGCCAGCAGCTTGGTTTACCCAATCGGAGCATCAACTTACGAGCAGTACTTC. It is translated as CASSLVYPIGASTYEQYF.

The chain combines TRBV3-1 (or the pseudogene TRBV3-2) with TRBJ1-2; a weak D match, TRBD1 (6 bases). The CDR3 covers 15 residues. V lost 1 base and J 8 bases, leaving 17 bases between the germline ends. Germline V CDR1 and CDR2: LGHDT, YNNKEL (reference sequence). CDR3 DNA: TGTGCCAGCAGCCAAGGACTACAGGGACGCGGGGGCTACACCTTC. It codes for CASSQGLQGRGGYTF.

The chain's CDR3 is CATSKVGTSEQFF. CDR3 nucleotides: TGTGCCACCAGCAAAGTGGGGACAAGTGAGCAGTTCTTC. The chain links TRBV15 to TRBJ2-1; possibly TRBD1 for D (6 bases). The CDR3 consists of 13 residues. The germline V gene encodes CDR1 LNHNV and CDR2 YYDKDF (reference sequence). V was pared by 4 bases and J by 9 bases, with 13 bases between.

The V and J genes are TRBV18 and TRBJ1-2, with D possibly being TRBD1 (6 bases). CDR3 length equals 13 residues. With 0 bases removed from V and 10 bases from J, the gap between germline ends came to 12 bases. Germline CDR1 is KGHSH and CDR2 is LQKENI. The CDR3 loop reads CASSPPTGLPYTF. The CDR3 region has the DNA TGTGCCAGCTCACCACCTACAGGGTTACCCTACACCTTC.

V and J are TRBV5-1 and TRBJ2-3; 7 nucleotides align to TRBD1. This CDR3 region has 16 residues. The V and J ends lost 4 bases and 2 bases, in that order; junction bases with no gene match: 10. Germline V lookup: CDR1 SGHRS, CDR2 YFSETQ. DNA for the CDR3: TGCGCCAGCAGCAGCAGGACAGGAGCCCTCACAGATACGCAGTATTTT. Encoded protein: CASSSRTGALTDTQYF.

CDR3 nucleotide sequence: TGTGCCAGCAGTCAGTTGTCTAATGAAAAACTGTTTTTT. Protein product: CASSQLSNEKLFF. This chain connects TRBV2 to TRBJ1-4, with no clear D. The germline V and J ends were trimmed by 5 bases and 3 bases, with 7 bases remaining between them. The germline gives CDR1 SNHLY, CDR2 FYNNEI. The CDR3 contains 13 residues.

V usage is TRBV29-1 and J usage is TRBJ1-1; D is uncertain. Germline V gene data show CDR1 as SQVTM and CDR2 as ANQGSEA. The CDR3 is 14 residues long. The V end lost 6 bases, the J end lost 2 bases, and 16 bases lay between the germline ends. CDR3 in amino acids: CSVHLQNLNTEAFF. The CDR3 DNA reads TGCAGCGTCCATTTACAGAACCTAAACACTGAAGCTTTCTTT.

V usage is TRBV27 and J usage is TRBJ1-5; TRBD1 might be the D (6 bases). Germline V CDR1 and CDR2: MNHEY, SMNVEV (reference sequence). Trimming stripped 6 bases from V and 2 bases from J, with 14 bases between. The CDR3 spans 15 residues. The chain's CDR3 is CASRGQAGGNQPQHF. The CDR3 DNA reads TGTGCCAGCAGGGGGCAGGCAGGGGGCAATCAGCCCCAGCATTTT.

The chain has TRBV19 and TRBJ2-3, with D possibly TRBD2 on 6 matching bases. V was trimmed by 5 bases and J by 9 bases, leaving 24 bases between them. The CDR3 totals 16 residues. Germline lookup yields CDR1 LNHDA and CDR2 SQIVND (reference sequence). CDR3 nucleotide sequence: TGTGCCAGTAGTGACCCGCGGGGAGCCACTCCTCGGACGCAGTATTTT. Protein: CASSDPRGATPRTQYF. The full variable domain, rest sourced from reference TRBV19 and TRBJ2-3, is DGGITQSPKYLFRKEGQNVTLSCEQNLNHDAMYWYRQDPGQGLRLIYYSQIVNDFQKGDIAEGYSVSREKKESFPLTVTSAQKNPTAFYLCASSDPRGATPRTQYFGPGTRLTVL.